Listed below are T cell receptor beta chains from one sample, sequenced in a study of response to subunit inactivated influenza vaccine. TCRdb fed the RT-PCR reads into MiXCR, producing one record per CDR3 protein. The table lists about 540,000 distinct CDR3 sequences, less than 25% of them singletons. In addition, the sample was reused for a study of T cells expressing NK-cell markers.

Sequencing was performed on CD4+ T cells sorted from PBMCs, taken 11 to 12 days after vaccination. The receptors shown here come from a man aged 45-65 years who received an inactivated influenza vaccine. The CDR3 runs from the conserved cysteine through the conserved F or W. Each record gives: V gene, clone size, J gene, D gene, CDR3 protein, CDR3 DNA. D genes are given only for firm matches. Expanded clones get a size class; other rows say once, few or many, or leave the size out.

V gene: TRBV30
clone size: -
J gene: TRBJ2-7
D gene: TRBD2
CDR3 protein: CAWSVGTSGHEQYF
CDR3 DNA: TGTGCCTGGAGTGTGGGAACTAGCGGCCACGAGCAGTACTTC

V gene: TRBV28
clone size: -
J gene: TRBJ2-6
D gene: -
CDR3 protein: CASSTIYSGANVLTF
CDR3 DNA: TGTGCCAGCAGTACTATATACTCTGGGGCCAACGTCCTGACTTTC

V gene: TRBV10-3
clone size: -
J gene: TRBJ1-1
D gene: -
CDR3 protein: CAISPRGETEAFF
CDR3 DNA: TGTGCCATCAGTCCTAGGGGAGAAACTGAAGCTTTCTTT

V gene: TRBV7-9
clone size: -
J gene: TRBJ2-2
D gene: -
CDR3 protein: CASSPYLANTGELFF
CDR3 DNA: TGTGCCAGCAGCCCCTACTTAGCGAACACCGGGGAGCTGTTTTTT

V gene: TRBV15
clone size: many
J gene: TRBJ2-7
D gene: -
CDR3 protein: CATSTRGRESVNEQYF
CDR3 DNA: TGTGCCACCAGCACCCGGGGCAGGGAGAGCGTAAACGAGCAGTACTTC

V gene: TRBV20-1
clone size: few
J gene: TRBJ2-3
D gene: -
CDR3 protein: CSARAPGQDTQYF
CDR3 DNA: TGCAGTGCTAGGGCCCCGGGACAAGATACGCAGTATTTT

V gene: TRBV6-2/TRBV6-3
clone size: many
J gene: TRBJ2-7
D gene: TRBD1
CDR3 protein: CASTYGDSRDYEQYF
CDR3 DNA: TGTGCCAGCACCTATGGGGACAGTAGAGACTACGAGCAGTACTTC

V gene: TRBV11-2
clone size: -
J gene: TRBJ1-1
D gene: TRBD1
CDR3 protein: CASSLEVTGGQAFF
CDR3 DNA: TGTGCCAGCAGCTTAGAGGTGACAGGGGGACAAGCTTTCTTT

V gene: TRBV5-1
clone size: few
J gene: TRBJ2-7
D gene: TRBD2
CDR3 protein: CASSLMPRGLAGVNEQYF
CDR3 DNA: TGCGCCAGCAGCTTGATGCCCCGGGGGCTAGCGGGTGTCAACGAGCAGTACTTC

V gene: TRBV12-3/TRBV12-4
clone size: few
J gene: TRBJ1-6
D gene: -
CDR3 protein: CASRGMNRVKDSPLHF
CDR3 DNA: TGTGCCAGCAGGGGGATGAACAGGGTCAAGGATTCACCCCTCCACTTT

V gene: TRBV11-2
clone size: many
J gene: TRBJ2-1
D gene: TRBD2
CDR3 protein: CASSREGSSGVSSYNEQFF
CDR3 DNA: TGTGCCAGCAGTCGAGAGGGGTCTAGCGGGGTGAGCTCCTACAATGAGCAGTTCTTC

V gene: TRBV6-6
clone size: -
J gene: TRBJ2-2
D gene: -
CDR3 protein: CASSTVSTGELFF
CDR3 DNA: TGTGCCAGCAGTACAGTTTCCACCGGGGAGCTGTTTTTT

V gene: TRBV19
clone size: -
J gene: TRBJ2-1
D gene: TRBD2
CDR3 protein: CASSILTSGYNEQFF
CDR3 DNA: TGTGCCAGTAGTATACTAACTAGCGGCTACAATGAGCAGTTCTTC

V gene: TRBV11-2
clone size: few
J gene: TRBJ2-3
D gene: TRBD2
CDR3 protein: CASSSGSGRASDTQYF
CDR3 DNA: TGTGCCAGCAGCAGTGGCAGCGGGAGGGCCTCAGATACGCAGTATTTT

V gene: TRBV28
clone size: few
J gene: TRBJ2-7
D gene: -
CDR3 protein: CASSLQGRGHEQYF
CDR3 DNA: TGTGCCAGCAGTTTACAAGGCAGGGGCCACGAGCAGTACTTC

V gene: TRBV6-5
clone size: -
J gene: TRBJ1-5
D gene: -
CDR3 protein: CASSYPPGRRGNQPQHF
CDR3 DNA: TGTGCCAGCAGTTATCCACCAGGGCGAAGGGGCAATCAGCCCCAGCATTTT

V gene: TRBV28
clone size: -
J gene: TRBJ2-7
D gene: -
CDR3 protein: CASSRTVYEQYF
CDR3 DNA: TGTGCCAGCAGTAGGACTGTTTACGAGCAGTACTTC

V gene: TRBV7-2
clone size: -
J gene: TRBJ2-7
D gene: TRBD2
CDR3 protein: CASSFSGVHEQYF
CDR3 DNA: TGTGCCAGCAGCTTTAGCGGGGTCCACGAGCAGTACTTC

V gene: TRBV7-2
clone size: few
J gene: TRBJ1-2
D gene: TRBD1
CDR3 protein: CASNFGTGSGYTF
CDR3 DNA: TGTGCCAGCAACTTCGGGACAGGTAGTGGCTACACCTTC

V gene: TRBV7-9
clone size: many
J gene: TRBJ2-3
D gene: -
CDR3 protein: CASSLVDTQYF
CDR3 DNA: TGTGCCAGCAGTTTAGTAGATACGCAGTATTTT

V gene: TRBV12-3/TRBV12-4
clone size: -
J gene: TRBJ2-3
D gene: TRBD1
CDR3 protein: CASSSLPGQRGADTQYF
CDR3 DNA: TGTGCCAGCAGTTCGCTCCCGGGACAGCGCGGAGCAGATACGCAGTATTTT

V gene: TRBV7-8
clone size: many
J gene: TRBJ2-7
D gene: -
CDR3 protein: CASSKDLYEQYF
CDR3 DNA: TGTGCCAGCAGCAAGGATCTGTACGAGCAGTACTTC

V gene: TRBV20-1
clone size: -
J gene: TRBJ2-7
D gene: -
CDR3 protein: CSAPEGGYEQYF
CDR3 DNA: TGCAGTGCCCCGGAGGGCGGCTACGAGCAGTACTTC

V gene: TRBV5-1
clone size: few
J gene: TRBJ2-7
D gene: TRBD1
CDR3 protein: CASSLARGRGEQYF
CDR3 DNA: TGCGCCAGCAGCTTGGCCAGGGGGCGAGGCGAGCAGTACTTC

V gene: TRBV18
clone size: few
J gene: TRBJ1-5
D gene: TRBD1
CDR3 protein: CASSPEGNRGQPQHF
CDR3 DNA: TGTGCCAGCTCACCCGAGGGCAACAGGGGTCAGCCCCAGCATTTT

V gene: TRBV5-1
clone size: few
J gene: TRBJ2-3
D gene: -
CDR3 protein: CASSHVGTYTDTQYF
CDR3 DNA: TGCGCCAGCAGCCATGTGGGCACGTACACAGATACGCAGTATTTT

V gene: TRBV29-1
clone size: -
J gene: TRBJ2-3
D gene: TRBD1
CDR3 protein: CSVTGGTQYF
CDR3 DNA: TGCAGCGTAACAGGGGGTACGCAGTATTTT

V gene: TRBV7-3
clone size: few
J gene: TRBJ2-2
D gene: TRBD2
CDR3 protein: CASSPRTSGMVGELFF
CDR3 DNA: TGTGCCAGCAGCCCCCGGACTAGCGGGATGGTCGGGGAGCTGTTTTTT

V gene: TRBV28
clone size: -
J gene: TRBJ1-4
D gene: -
CDR3 protein: CAIRSPNEKLFF
CDR3 DNA: TGTGCCATCCGAAGTCCTAATGAAAAACTGTTTTTT

V gene: TRBV15
clone size: few
J gene: TRBJ2-1
D gene: TRBD1
CDR3 protein: CATAKRGRFSYNEQFF
CDR3 DNA: TGTGCCACCGCGAAAAGGGGGCGATTCTCCTACAATGAGCAGTTCTTC

V gene: TRBV28
clone size: -
J gene: TRBJ1-6
D gene: -
CDR3 protein: CASSFADSPLHF
CDR3 DNA: TGTGCCAGCAGTTTTGCGGATTCACCCCTCCACTTT

V gene: TRBV5-1
clone size: few
J gene: TRBJ2-7
D gene: TRBD1
CDR3 protein: CASSPTGTGTLSIREQYF
CDR3 DNA: TGCGCCAGCAGCCCAACCGGGACAGGGACTCTTTCCATCCGGGAGCAGTACTTC

V gene: TRBV20-1
clone size: -
J gene: TRBJ1-1
D gene: -
CDR3 protein: CSARDHLNTEAFF
CDR3 DNA: TGCAGTGCTAGAGATCACCTGAACACTGAAGCTTTCTTT

V gene: TRBV20-1
clone size: -
J gene: TRBJ2-1
D gene: -
CDR3 protein: CSARDGSSYNEQFF
CDR3 DNA: TGCAGTGCTAGGGACGGTAGCTCCTACAATGAGCAGTTCTTC

V gene: TRBV12-3/TRBV12-4
clone size: -
J gene: TRBJ1-5
D gene: -
CDR3 protein: CASSSRAAGTQHF
CDR3 DNA: TGTGCCAGCAGCTCCAGGGCCGCCGGGACCCAGCATTTT

V gene: TRBV29-1
clone size: few
J gene: TRBJ1-1
D gene: -
CDR3 protein: CSVRKGARNTEAFF
CDR3 DNA: TGCAGCGTACGAAAAGGGGCCCGGAACACTGAAGCTTTCTTT

V gene: TRBV20-1
clone size: -
J gene: TRBJ1-5
D gene: -
CDR3 protein: CSASEVGGHSNQPQHF
CDR3 DNA: TGCAGTGCTAGTGAGGTGGGGGGGCATAGCAATCAGCCCCAGCATTTT

V gene: TRBV5-1
clone size: -
J gene: TRBJ2-1
D gene: -
CDR3 protein: CASYSSGGNYNEQFF
CDR3 DNA: TGCGCCAGTTACTCCTCCGGCGGGAACTACAATGAGCAGTTCTTC

V gene: TRBV12-3/TRBV12-4
clone size: -
J gene: TRBJ2-3
D gene: -
CDR3 protein: CASILGGGADTQYF
CDR3 DNA: TGTGCCAGCATCTTGGGCGGGGGCGCAGATACGCAGTATTTT

V gene: TRBV28
clone size: few
J gene: TRBJ1-5
D gene: -
CDR3 protein: CASSLGLGGGKPQHF
CDR3 DNA: TGTGCCAGCAGCCTAGGACTAGGGGGAGGAAAGCCCCAGCATTTT

V gene: TRBV7-9
clone size: few
J gene: TRBJ2-3
D gene: -
CDR3 protein: CASVIGTDTQYF
CDR3 DNA: TGTGCCAGCGTAATCGGGACAGATACGCAGTATTTT

V gene: TRBV9
clone size: -
J gene: TRBJ2-2
D gene: -
CDR3 protein: CASSVDRADTGELFF
CDR3 DNA: TGTGCCAGCAGCGTAGACAGGGCAGACACCGGGGAGCTGTTTTTT

V gene: TRBV5-1
clone size: few
J gene: TRBJ1-5
D gene: -
CDR3 protein: CASSLAGLITDQPQHF
CDR3 DNA: TGCGCCAGCAGCTTGGCCGGACTCATTACCGATCAGCCCCAGCATTTT

V gene: TRBV20-1
clone size: -
J gene: TRBJ1-6
D gene: -
CDR3 protein: CSARDGFNSPLHF
CDR3 DNA: TGCAGTGCTAGAGACGGTTTTAATTCACCCCTCCACTTT